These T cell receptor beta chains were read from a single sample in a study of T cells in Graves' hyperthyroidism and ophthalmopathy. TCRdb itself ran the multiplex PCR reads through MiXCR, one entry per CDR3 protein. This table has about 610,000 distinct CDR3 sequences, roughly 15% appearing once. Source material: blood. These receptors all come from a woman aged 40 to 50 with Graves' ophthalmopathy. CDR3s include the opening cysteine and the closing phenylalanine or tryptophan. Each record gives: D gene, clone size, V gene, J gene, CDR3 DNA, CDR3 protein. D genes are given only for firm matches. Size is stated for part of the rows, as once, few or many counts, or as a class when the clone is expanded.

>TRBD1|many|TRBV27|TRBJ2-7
TGTGCCAGCAGTTTAAAGGGACAGCCCTACGAGCAGTACTTC
CASSLKGQPYEQYF
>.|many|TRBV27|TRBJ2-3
TGTGCCAGCAGTTTAGTAGCGGCCGGGGCAGATACGCAGTATTTT
CASSLVAAGADTQYF
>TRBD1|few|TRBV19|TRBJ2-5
TGTGCCAGTAGACACTCGGGACAGGACAAGACCCAGTACTTC
CASRHSGQDKTQYF
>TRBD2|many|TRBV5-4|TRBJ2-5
TGTGCCAGCAGCCCCTCGGGTCTAGCGGAAGAGACCCAGTACTTC
CASSPSGLAEETQYF
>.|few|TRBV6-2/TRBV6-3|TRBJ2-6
TGTGCCAGCAGAAAATTGGCGGGACCCCTCTCTGGGGCCAACGTCCTGACTTTC
CASRKLAGPLSGANVLTF
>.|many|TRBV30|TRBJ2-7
TGTGCCTGGAGTGTACCGGGAACCTACGAGCAGTACTTC
CAWSVPGTYEQYF
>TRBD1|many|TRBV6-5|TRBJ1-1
TGTGCCAGCAGTCTAGAGACAGGGACCGAAGCTTTCTTT
CASSLETGTEAFF
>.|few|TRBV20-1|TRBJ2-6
TGCAGTGCTGGGGGCCCTCGGGCGGGAGAACACTCTGGGGCCAACGTCCTGACTTTC
CSAGGPRAGEHSGANVLTF
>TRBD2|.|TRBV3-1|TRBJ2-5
TGTGCCAGCAGCCAAGGTCCGCAAGCGGGACAAGAGACCCAGTACTTC
CASSQGPQAGQETQYF
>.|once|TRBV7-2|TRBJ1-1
TGTGCCAGCAGCCTTCCCACTTGGAGCACTGAAGCTTTCTTT
CASSLPTWSTEAFF
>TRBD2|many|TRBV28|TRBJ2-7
TGTGCCAGCAGTTTAGAAGCGGGAGGTGGGTACGAGCAGTACTTC
CASSLEAGGGYEQYF
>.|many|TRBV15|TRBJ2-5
TGTGCCACCAGCGTTCGTACAGGGACCCAGTACTTC
CATSVRTGTQYF
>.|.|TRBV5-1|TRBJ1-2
TGCGCCAGCAGCGCCTCACTGGGGAACTATGGCTACACCTTC
CASSASLGNYGYTF
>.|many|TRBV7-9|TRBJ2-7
TGTGCCAGCAGCTTAGTCTGGTCCTACGAGCAGTACTTC
CASSLVWSYEQYF
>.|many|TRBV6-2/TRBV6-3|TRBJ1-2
TGTGCCAGCAGTTACTGGACCTATGGCTACACCTTC
CASSYWTYGYTF